A selection of T cell receptor beta chains follows, all from one sample in a study of neoadjuvant nivolumab and ipilimumab in lung cancer. Assay: immunoSEQ multiplex PCR; the TCRdb copy retains only in-frame clones and omits some. This table has 8,000 to 10,000 clones, nearly 85% appearing once. The source material was tumor tissue, sampled after neoadjuvant nivolumab, alone or with ipilimumab, at or shortly before surgery. The receptor set was obtained from an adult with non-small cell lung cancer. Both conserved end residues are part of each CDR3. Each record gives: V gene, clone size, D gene, J gene, CDR3 DNA, CDR3 protein. D genes are given only for firm matches. Rows give clone size only sometimes, using once, few, many, or a class for an expanded clone.

TRBV13	-	-	TRBJ1-6	TGTGCCAGCAGCTTAGGCTGGGGGAGCTCCTATAATTCACCCCTCCACTTT	CASSLGWGSSYNSPLHF
TRBV19	-	TRBD2	TRBJ2-1	TGTGCCAGTAGTATCGGGGGGGCCAGGGCCAATGAGCAGTTCTTC	CASSIGGARANEQFF
TRBV30	-	-	TRBJ1-1	TGTGCCTGGAGTCTAGAGACGAACACTGAAGCTTTCTTT	CAWSLETNTEAFF
TRBV14	-	-	TRBJ1-1	TGTGCCAGCAGCCAAGAAGAGAGAACTGAAGCTTTCTTT	CASSQEERTEAFF
TRBV5-1	-	TRBD1	TRBJ1-1	TGCGCCAGCAGCCCAGGACAGGGGGACTCGAACACTGAAGCTTTCTTT	CASSPGQGDSNTEAFF
TRBV7-7	once	TRBD1	TRBJ2-2	TGTGCCAGCAGCTTAGCGCTAAGACAGGGGAGGAGCACCGGGGAGCTGTTTTTT	CASSLALRQGRSTGELFF
TRBV9	-	-	TRBJ2-5	TGTGCCAGCAGCGTCTCTGGCACCGAAGAGACCCAGTACTTC	CASSVSGTEETQYF
TRBV5-4	-	TRBD1	TRBJ1-1	TGTGCCAGCAGCTTGTGGGGGACAGGTAGGAGGGCTGAAGCTTTCTTT	CASSLWGTGRRAEAFF
TRBV9	-	-	TRBJ1-3	TGTGCCAGCTCGCAAGATGCCGGAAACACCATATATTTT	CASSQDAGNTIYF
TRBV18	-	TRBD1	TRBJ1-5	TGTGCCAGCTCACCGGACAGGGGGAGCAATCAGCCCCAGCATTTT	CASSPDRGSNQPQHF
TRBV7-2	-	TRBD1	TRBJ2-1	TGTGCCAGCAGCTTAATCGGGACAGGGGGCTACAATGAGCAGTTCTTC	CASSLIGTGGYNEQFF
TRBV11-2	-	TRBD1	TRBJ2-7	TGTGCCAGCAGCTTCTCGACAGGGGCCTACGAGCAGTACTTC	CASSFSTGAYEQYF
TRBV20-1	-	-	TRBJ2-5	TGCAGTGCTAGGTACTTAGAGACCCAGTACTTC	CSARYLETQYF
TRBV4-1	-	-	TRBJ2-3	TGCGCCAGCAGCCAAGCTGAGACTCTCACAGATACGCAGTATTTT	CASSQAETLTDTQYF
TRBV2	-	TRBD1	TRBJ2-7	TGTGCCACCAGGACAGGGGTACCCTACGAGCAGTACTTC	CATRTGVPYEQYF
TRBV5-1	-	-	TRBJ2-2	TGCGCCAGCCACTATAGACAGCATAACACCGGGGAGCTGTTTTTT	CASHYRQHNTGELFF